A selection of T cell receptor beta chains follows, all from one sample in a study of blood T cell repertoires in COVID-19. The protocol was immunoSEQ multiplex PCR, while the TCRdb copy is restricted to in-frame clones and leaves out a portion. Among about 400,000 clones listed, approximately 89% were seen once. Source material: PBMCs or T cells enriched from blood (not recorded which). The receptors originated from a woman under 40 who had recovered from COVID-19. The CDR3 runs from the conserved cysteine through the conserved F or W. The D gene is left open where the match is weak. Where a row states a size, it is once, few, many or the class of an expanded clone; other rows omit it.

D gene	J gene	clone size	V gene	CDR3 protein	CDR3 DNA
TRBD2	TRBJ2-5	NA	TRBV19	CASLGLAGGEETQYF	TGTGCCAGTCTGGGACTAGCGGGAGGGGAAGAGACCCAGTACTTC
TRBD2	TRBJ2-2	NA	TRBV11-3	CASSPPGLAGGITGELFF	TGTGCCAGCAGCCCGCCGGGACTAGCGGGAGGGATAACCGGGGAGCTGTTTTTT
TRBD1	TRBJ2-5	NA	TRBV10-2	CASIPGQGSGETQYF	TGCGCCAGCATCCCCGGACAGGGGTCAGGAGAGACCCAGTACTTC
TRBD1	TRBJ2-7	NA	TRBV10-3	CAINGDSSYEQYF	TGTGCCATCAATGGGGACAGCTCCTACGAGCAGTACTTC
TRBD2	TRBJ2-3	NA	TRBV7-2	CASSLLAGGLSTDTQYF	TGTGCCAGCAGCTTACTAGCGGGGGGCCTAAGCACAGATACGCAGTATTTT
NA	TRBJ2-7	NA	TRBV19	CASSTGHTYEQYF	TGTGCCAGTAGTACGGGACACACCTACGAGCAGTACTTC
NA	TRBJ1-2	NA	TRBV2	CARRTENYGYTF	TGTGCCAGGCGGACAGAGAACTATGGCTACACCTTC
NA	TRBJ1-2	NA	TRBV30	CAWTPPTGNYGYTF	TGTGCCTGGACTCCCCCTACAGGGAACTATGGCTACACCTTC
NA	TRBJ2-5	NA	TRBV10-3	CAIQDSIKQETQYF	TGTGCCATTCAGGACTCAATAAAACAAGAGACCCAGTACTTC
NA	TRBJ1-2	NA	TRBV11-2	CASSSDSNYGYTF	TGTGCCAGCAGTTCCGACAGCAACTATGGCTACACCTTC
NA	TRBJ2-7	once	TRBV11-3	CASSLDSTYEQYF	TGTGCCAGCAGCTTAGATAGCACCTACGAGCAGTACTTC
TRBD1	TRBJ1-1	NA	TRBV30	CAWSVRTGPNTEAFF	TGTGCCTGGAGTGTACGGACAGGGCCGAACACTGAAGCTTTCTTT
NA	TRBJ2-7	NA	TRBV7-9	CASSLIPYEQYF	TGTGCCAGCAGCCTAATACCCTACGAGCAGTACTTC
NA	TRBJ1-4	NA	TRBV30	CAWSGVGQHTNEKLFF	TGTGCCTGGAGTGGAGTAGGACAGCACACGAATGAAAAACTGTTTTTT
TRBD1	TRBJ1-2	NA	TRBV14	CASSQDLLSQGEDYGYTF	TGTGCCAGCAGCCAAGACCTCCTATCACAGGGGGAAGACTATGGCTACACCTTC
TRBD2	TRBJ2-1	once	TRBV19	CASSPRTSAELSYNEQFF	TGTGCCAGTAGTCCGCGGACTAGCGCTGAGCTCTCCTACAATGAGCAGTTCTTC
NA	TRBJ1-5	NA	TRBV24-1	CATSAPGDFQPQHF	TGTGCCACCAGTGCCCCCGGGGACTTCCAGCCCCAGCATTTT
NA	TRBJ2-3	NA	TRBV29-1	CSVDRSTRVGLKESTDTQYF	TGCAGCGTTGATAGATCGACCAGGGTAGGGTTGAAGGAGAGCACAGATACGCAGTATTTT
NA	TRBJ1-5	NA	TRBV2	CASDGFPPVSNQPQHF	TGTGCCAGTGACGGGTTCCCCCCAGTTAGCAATCAGCCCCAGCATTTT
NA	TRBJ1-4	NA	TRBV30	CAWSSGMATNEKLFF	TGTGCCTGGAGTTCAGGGATGGCAACTAATGAAAAACTGTTTTTT
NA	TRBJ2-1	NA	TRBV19	CASSMSGTIRSYNEQFF	TGTGCCAGTAGTATGTCCGGGACAATTCGCTCCTACAATGAGCAGTTCTTC
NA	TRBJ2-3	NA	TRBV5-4	CASGRGGDWDTQYF	TGTGCCAGCGGCAGAGGGGGGGATTGGGATACGCAGTATTTT
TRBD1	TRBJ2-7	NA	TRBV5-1	CASSLVTGAYEQYF	TGCGCCAGCAGCTTGGTTACAGGGGCCTACGAGCAGTACTTC
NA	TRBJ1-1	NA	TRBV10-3	CAISESKKGREF	TGTGCCATCAGTGAGTCGAAGAAAGGTAGGGAGTTT
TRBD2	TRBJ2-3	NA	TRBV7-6	CASSSNYLAGGRDTQYF	TGTGCCAGCAGCTCCAACTATCTAGCGGGGGGGCGAGATACGCAGTATTTT
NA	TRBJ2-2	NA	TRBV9	CASSPGTTGGELFF	TGTGCCAGCAGCCCGGGGACCACAGGGGGGGAGCTGTTTTTT
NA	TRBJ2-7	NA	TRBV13	CASSPSAYEQYF	TGTGCCAGCAGCCCTTCCGCCTACGAGCAGTACTTC